One and the same sample provided the 8 T cell receptor beta chains below, sequenced in a study of T cell responses to AZD1222 COVID-19 vaccine (dated by TCRdb to the early 2020s). The time point tag for this specimen amounts to: baseline before first vaccination. Libraries were prepared through the immunoSEQ multiplex PCR assay. The clones in this table, taken by TCRdb from immuneACCESS, are in-frame only. Not every clone is retained; where verified, under half of the shortfall comes from an unresolved V gene, and the cause of the rest is unknown. In this sample the table shows around 160,000 clones, 88% of which occur a single time. The ten most abundant clones make up about 16% of the sample. The input for sequencing was peripheral blood, taken on day 0 of AZD1222 vaccination. These receptors were collected from an adult in good health.

This sequence joins TRBV18 and TRBJ1-5; D is unresolved. CDR1 is KGHSH, CDR2 LQKENI, per germline. The CDR3 consists of 14 residues. V lost 3 bases, J lost 6 bases, and 12 bases lay in between. The CDR3 loop reads CASSPSSGSQPQHF. In nucleotides, the CDR3 is TGTGCCAGCTCACCGTCGTCGGGGAGTCAGCCCCAGCATTTT.

The V gene is TRBV27, the J gene TRBJ1-2, with D perhaps matching TRBD1 (6 bases). Trimming cost V 2 bases and J 7 bases, with 11 bases left between them. The CDR3 is 13 amino acids. CDR1 and CDR2 from the germline V gene are MNHEY and SMNVEV (reference sequence). The DNA for the CDR3 is TGTGCCAGCAGTTTAGGGGGCGGGCGTGGCTACACCTTC. Translation gives CASSLGGGRGYTF.

The chain uses TRBV19 and TRBJ2-7; D remains ambiguous. Germline-derived CDR1 and CDR2 are LNHDA and SQIVND (reference sequence). The CDR3 length is 13 residues. V lost 5 bases and J lost 0, with 8 bases in between. The CDR3 sequence is CASSAPHSYEQYF. The CDR3 nucleotides read TGTGCCAGTAGTGCCCCCCACTCCTACGAGCAGTACTTC. Variable domain in full (rest from reference TRBV19 and TRBJ2-7): DGGITQSPKYLFRKEGQNVTLSCEQNLNHDAMYWYRQDPGQGLRLIYYSQIVNDFQKGDIAEGYSVSREKKESFPLTVTSAQKNPTAFYLCASSAPHSYEQYFGPGTRLTVT.

The gene calls are TRBV14 and TRBJ2-7, with 7 positions matching TRBD1. This CDR3 is built from 16 residues. Germline V gene data show CDR1 as SGHDN and CDR2 as FVKESK. Unmatched junction bases numbered 9, after V lost 1 base and J lost 3 bases. This CDR3 is CASSQVPTGNFYEQYF. CDR3 nucleotide sequence: TGTGCCAGCAGCCAAGTCCCGACAGGGAACTTCTACGAGCAGTACTTC.

The sample holds a few counts of this clone. The chain joins TRBV5-1 to TRBJ2-7, with a tentative D call TRBD2 (5 bases). The germline V gene has CDR1 SGHRS and CDR2 YFSETQ. V lost 5 bases, J lost 6 bases, and 9 bases lay in between. CDR3 length equals 11 residues. The CDR3 DNA is TGCGCCAGCAGTAGGGAGTCCGAGCAGTACTTC. Protein: CASSRESEQYF.

The chain is built from TRBV6-5 and TRBJ1-1, with D hard to call. From germline, CDR1 is MNHEY and CDR2 SVGAGI. V gave up 8 bases and J gave up 3 bases, with 16 bases separating them. The CDR3 covers 14 residues. The CDR3 region is CASSPRPPDTEAFF. CDR3 DNA: TGTGCCAGCTCGCCGAGACCCCCGGACACTGAAGCTTTCTTT.

This chain uses TRBV7-9 with TRBJ1-2; the match to TRBD1 covers 7 bases. The germline V gene encodes CDR1 SEHNR and CDR2 FQNEAQ (reference sequence). With V trimmed by 4 bases and J by 5 bases, 4 bases remained unmatched. The CDR3 has 13 residues. The CDR3 loop is CASSSGGDYGYTF. The CDR3 nucleotides are TGTGCCAGCAGCTCAGGGGGTGATTATGGCTACACCTTC. Looking up the rest from reference TRBV7-9 and TRBJ1-2 gives the full variable domain: DTGVSQNPRHKITKRGQNVTFRCDPISEHNRLYWYRQTLGQGPEFLTYFQNEAQLEKSRLLSDRFSAERPKGSFSTLEIQRTEQGDSAMYLCASSSGGDYGYTFGSGTRLTVV.

This clone showed up just a few times. The V and J genes are TRBV28 and TRBJ1-6, with 9 bases matching TRBD1. There are 15 residues in the CDR3. The V gene's germline CDR1 is MDHEN and CDR2 SYDVKM. V shed 5 bases, J shed 7 bases, and the junction held 6 bases outside the gene matches. CDR3 DNA: TGTGCCAGCAGTGTACAGGGGGCGGAGAATTCACCCCTCCACTTT. This sequence encodes CASSVQGAENSPLHF.